These 18 T cell receptor beta chains came from one sample sequenced in a study of CD8 T cells in Susac syndrome. cDNA came from about 0.5 to 1 ug RNA primed by random hexamers. TCRdb itself ran the immunoSEQ multiplex PCR reads through MiXCR, one entry per CDR3 protein. The data hold 130,000 or so distinct CDR3 sequences, with roughly 94% observed a single time. Sequencing used CD8+ T cells from PBMCs. These receptor sequences come from a human donor with Susac syndrome.

The chain has TRBV15 and TRBJ2-7; perhaps D is TRBD1 or TRBD2 (5 bases each). Trimming removed 5 bases from V and 3 bases from J, with 17 bases in between. CDR1 is LNHNV and CDR2 is YYDKDF in the germline V gene (reference sequence). The length of the CDR3 is 15 residues. The CDR3 sequence is CATSAYTGAGYEQYF. The CDR3 DNA reads as TGTGCCACCAGCGCCTATACCGGGGCTGGCTACGAGCAGTACTTC.

This sequence joins TRBV25-1 and TRBJ2-5; a possible D gene is TRBD2 (5 bases). Germline V gene data show CDR1 as MGHDK and CDR2 as SYGVNS. There are 11 residues in the CDR3. Trimming cost V 1 base and J 9 bases, with 6 bases left between them. CDR3 in amino acids: CASSESRAQYF. CDR3 nucleotides: TGTGCCAGCAGTGAATCGAGGGCCCAGTACTTC.

The V call is TRBV20-1, the J call TRBJ1-4; D perhaps matches TRBD1 (6 bases). CDR1 is DFQATT, CDR2 SNEGSKA, per germline (reference sequence). This CDR3 is built from 16 residues. Trimming pared 5 bases from V and 5 bases from J, leaving 21 bases between. The CDR3 spells CSAQDPNAGANEKLFF. The CDR3 DNA reads as TGCAGTGCTCAAGACCCGAATGCGGGGGCGAATGAAAAACTGTTTTTT.

The chain recombines TRBV20-1 with TRBJ2-7, with TRBD1 as a possible D gene (6 bases). The CDR3 totals 13 residues. V lost 3 bases to trimming and J lost 1 base, with 10 bases between them. Germline CDR1 reads DFQATT; CDR2 reads SNEGSKA (reference sequence). The CDR3 bases are TGCAGTGCTAGGCCTGGACAGTCCTACGAGCAGTACTTC. This sequence encodes CSARPGQSYEQYF.

This clonotype showed up just once. The chain recombines TRBV19 with TRBJ2-1; D gene ambiguous. Trimming removed 1 base at V and 10 bases at J, with 8 bases between. This CDR3 has 12 amino acids. Looked up from germline, CDR1 is LNHDA and CDR2 is SQIVND (reference sequence). DNA for the CDR3: TGTGCCAGTAGTATAGGGGTACGAGAGCAGTTCTTC. The encoded protein is CASSIGVREQFF.

The V and J genes are TRBV3-1 and TRBJ2-7, with D uncertain. This CDR3 comprises 12 residues. V lost 0 bases and J 7 bases, leaving 7 bases between the germline ends. Germline V gene lookup returns CDR1 LGHDT and CDR2 YNNKEL (reference sequence). The CDR3 spells CASSQDWVEQYF. Written as DNA, the CDR3 is TGTGCCAGCAGCCAAGATTGGGTTGAGCAGTACTTC.

This clonotype has only one observation. The rearrangement joins TRBV30 to TRBJ1-5; tentative D call: TRBD1 (6 bases). The CDR3 length is 13 residues. Per the germline V gene, CDR1 is GTSNPN and CDR2 is SVGIG (reference sequence). Trimming shortened V by 3 bases and J by 4 bases, and 10 bases separated the two germline ends. CDR3 nucleotides: TGTGCCTGGAGAGAACAGGGAAATCAGCCCCAGCATTTT. Translated: CAWREQGNQPQHF.

The V gene is TRBV27, the J gene TRBJ2-7; 8 bases agree with TRBD1. The V and J ends lost 5 bases and 3 bases, in that order; junction bases with no gene match: 6. Germline lookup yields CDR1 MNHEY and CDR2 SMNVEV (reference sequence). The CDR3 is 14 residues long. CDR3 region: CASSRTGPFYEQYF. For the CDR3, the DNA is TGTGCCAGCAGTCGGACAGGGCCCTTCTACGAGCAGTACTTC.

Only one count was recorded for this clonotype. The chain couples TRBV7-9 to TRBJ2-1; TRBD1 is a possible D gene (5 bases). V was shortened by 2 bases and J by 4 bases, with 9 bases between the two germline ends. Germline V gene lookup returns CDR1 SEHNR and CDR2 FQNEAQ (reference sequence). This CDR3 is 14 amino acids long. The CDR3 loop reads CASSLQGKYNEQFF. The CDR3 DNA reads as TGTGCCAGCAGCTTACAGGGAAAATACAATGAGCAGTTCTTC.

V gene TRBV3-1 combines with J gene TRBJ1-2, with TRBD1 matching 7 bases. The CDR3 loop spans 14 amino acids. Germline V lookup: CDR1 LGHDT, CDR2 YNNKEL (reference sequence). J was trimmed by 6 bases and V by 7 bases; bases with no gene match: 11. The CDR3 DNA reads TGTGCCAGCACCTTAACAGGGGTTCGCGATGGCTACACCTTC. Encoded protein: CASTLTGVRDGYTF.

The genes are TRBV4-1 and TRBJ1-1; 8 bases fit TRBD1. The CDR3 runs to 15 residues. From germline, CDR1 is MGHRA and CDR2 YSYEKL. The V segment lost 3 bases and the J segment 1 base; nucleotides outside the gene matches: 4. The chain's CDR3 is CASSHIGQGNTEAFF. The CDR3, as DNA: TGCGCCAGCAGCCACATAGGACAGGGGAACACTGAAGCTTTCTTT.

The gene calls are TRBV20-1 and TRBJ2-1; 12 positions match TRBD2. J gave up 4 bases and V 3 bases, and 7 bases lay outside the gene matches. Germline V gene lookup returns CDR1 DFQATT and CDR2 SNEGSKA (reference sequence). The CDR3 consists of 16 residues. CDR3: CSASSLAGGPYNEQFF. CDR3 nucleotide sequence: TGCAGTGCTAGTTCCCTAGCGGGGGGGCCTTACAATGAGCAGTTCTTC.

The chain uses TRBV20-1 and TRBJ2-1, with D perhaps matching TRBD1 (6 bases). V shed 5 bases and J shed 1 base, with 21 bases lying between them. Germline V lookup: CDR1 DFQATT, CDR2 SNEGSKA (reference sequence). CDR3 size: 17 residues. The CDR3 DNA sequence: TGCAGTGCTCCGGGGTTCGGGACACTCGATTCCTACAATGAGCAGTTCTTC. Protein sequence: CSAPGFGTLDSYNEQFF.

The chain employs TRBV25-1 and TRBJ2-2; the D gene could be TRBD1 or TRBD2 (5 bases each). Germline loops: CDR1 MGHDK, CDR2 SYGVNS. V lost 6 bases, J lost 3 bases, and 8 bases lay in between. There are 13 residues in the CDR3. The CDR3 nucleotides read TGTGCCAGCAGACAGGAGGACACCGGGGAGCTGTTTTTT. Its protein is CASRQEDTGELFF.

The genes are TRBV6-5 and TRBJ2-3; TRBD2 matches at 12 bases. CDR1 and CDR2 (germline): MNHEY, SVGAGI. Trimming at V came to 8 bases and at J to 8 bases, leaving 11 bases not matched to a gene. The length of the CDR3 is 15 residues. CDR3 sequence (DNA): TGTGCCAGCTTTACGGCTAGCGGGGGGGCTGTTACGCAGTATTTT. Its translation is CASFTASGGAVTQYF.

The chain uses TRBV20-1 and TRBJ1-5; D is perhaps TRBD1 (5 bases). The CDR3 has 15 residues. V was shortened by 1 base and J by 6 bases, with 16 bases between the two germline ends. Germline V CDR1 and CDR2: DFQATT, SNEGSKA (reference sequence). CDR3 loop: CSARGGRGGGQPQHF. The CDR3 DNA is TGCAGTGCTAGAGGTGGAAGGGGCGGGGGTCAGCCCCAGCATTTT.

The V gene is TRBV7-9, the J gene TRBJ2-2, with 14 bases fitting TRBD2. The CDR3 loop spans 17 amino acids. CDR1 SEHNR and CDR2 FQNEAQ come from the germline V gene (reference sequence). V lost 5 bases, J lost 1 base, and 3 bases stayed unmatched. The CDR3 sequence is CASSVGTSGGNTGELFF. CDR3 in DNA: TGTGCCAGCAGCGTCGGGACTAGCGGGGGGAACACCGGGGAGCTGTTTTTT.

The chain employs TRBV11-2 and TRBJ2-5; 7 positions agree with TRBD2. J gave up 1 base and V 5 bases, and 13 bases lay outside the gene matches. Germline V gives CDR1 SGHAT, CDR2 FQNNGV. The CDR3 length is 17 residues. The DNA for the CDR3 is TGTGCCAGCAGCGCAGGGCCCCCCGGGACTATCCAAGAGACCCAGTACTTC. Its translation: CASSAGPPGTIQETQYF. Drawing the rest from reference TRBV11-2 and TRBJ2-5, the complete variable domain is EAGVAQSPRYKIIEKRQSVAFWCNPISGHATLYWYQQILGQGPKLLIQFQNNGVVDDSQLPKDRFSAERLKGVDSTLKIQPAKLEDSAVYLCASSAGPPGTIQETQYFGPGTRLLVL.